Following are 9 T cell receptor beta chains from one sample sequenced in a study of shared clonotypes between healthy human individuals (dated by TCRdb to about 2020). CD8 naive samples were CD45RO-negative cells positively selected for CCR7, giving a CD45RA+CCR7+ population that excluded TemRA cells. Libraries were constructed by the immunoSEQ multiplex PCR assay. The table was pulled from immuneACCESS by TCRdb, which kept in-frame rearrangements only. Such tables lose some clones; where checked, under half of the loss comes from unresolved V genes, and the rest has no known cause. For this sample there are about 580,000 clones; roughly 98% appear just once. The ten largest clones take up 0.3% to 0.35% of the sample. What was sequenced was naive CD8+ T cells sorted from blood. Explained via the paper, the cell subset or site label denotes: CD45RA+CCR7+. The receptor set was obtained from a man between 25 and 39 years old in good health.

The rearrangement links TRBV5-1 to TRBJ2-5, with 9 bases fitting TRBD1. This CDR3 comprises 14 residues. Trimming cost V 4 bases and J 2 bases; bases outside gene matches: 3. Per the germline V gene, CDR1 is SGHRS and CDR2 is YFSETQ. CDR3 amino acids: CASSPGQGQETQYF. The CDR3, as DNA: TGCGCCAGCAGCCCTGGACAGGGGCAAGAGACCCAGTACTTC.

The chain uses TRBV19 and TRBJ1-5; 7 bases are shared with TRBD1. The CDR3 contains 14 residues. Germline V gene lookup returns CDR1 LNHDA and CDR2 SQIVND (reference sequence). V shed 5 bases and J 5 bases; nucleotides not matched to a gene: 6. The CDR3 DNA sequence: TGTGCCAGTAGTGTGGGGACAGATTATCAGCCCCAGCATTTT. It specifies CASSVGTDYQPQHF.

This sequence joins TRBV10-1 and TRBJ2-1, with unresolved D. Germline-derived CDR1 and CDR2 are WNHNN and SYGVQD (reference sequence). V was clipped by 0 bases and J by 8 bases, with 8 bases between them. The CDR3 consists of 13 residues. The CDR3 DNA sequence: TGCGCCAGCAGTGAGTCGAGTTCAGATGAGCAGTTCTTC. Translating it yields CASSESSSDEQFF.

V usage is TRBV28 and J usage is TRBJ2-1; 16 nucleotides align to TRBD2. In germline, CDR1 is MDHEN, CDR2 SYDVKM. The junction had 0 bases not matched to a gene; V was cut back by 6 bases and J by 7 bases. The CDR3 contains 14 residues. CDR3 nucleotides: TGTGCCAGCAGGGGACTAGCGGGAGGGAATGAGCAGTTCTTC. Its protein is CASRGLAGGNEQFF.

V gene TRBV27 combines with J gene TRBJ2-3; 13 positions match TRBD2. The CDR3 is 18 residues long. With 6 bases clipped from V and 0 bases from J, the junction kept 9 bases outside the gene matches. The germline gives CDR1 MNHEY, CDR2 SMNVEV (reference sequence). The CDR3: CASSPPGLAGMSTDTQYF. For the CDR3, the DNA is TGTGCCAGCAGCCCTCCGGGACTAGCGGGGATGAGCACAGATACGCAGTATTTT.

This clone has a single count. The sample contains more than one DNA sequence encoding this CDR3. The DNA for the CDR3 is TGTGCCAGCAGCTTAGGAGTCGAGACCCAGTACTTC. This codes for CASSLGVETQYF. The chain has TRBV7-9 and TRBJ2-5; no clear D. Germline values: CDR1 SEHNR, CDR2 FQNEAQ (reference sequence). The ends were cut back, 1 base at V and 5 bases at J, with 5 bases in the middle. The CDR3 is 12 amino acids.

DNA for the CDR3: TGTGCCAGCAGTGTGGGGGGCAGAAGCAATCAGCCCCAGCATTTT. Its translation: CASSVGGRSNQPQHF. The chain uses TRBV5-4 and TRBJ1-5, with a tentative D call TRBD1 (6 bases). Deletions cut 5 bases from V and 1 base from J, with 13 bases between. Germline CDR1 reads SGHNT; CDR2 reads YYREEE (reference sequence). CDR3 size: 15 residues.

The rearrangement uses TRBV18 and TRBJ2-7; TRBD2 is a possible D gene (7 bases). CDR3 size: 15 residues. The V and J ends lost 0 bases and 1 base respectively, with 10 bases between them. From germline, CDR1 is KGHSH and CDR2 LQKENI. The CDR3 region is CASSPPGGASYEQYF. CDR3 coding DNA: TGTGCCAGCTCACCACCTGGGGGGGCATCCTACGAGCAGTACTTC.

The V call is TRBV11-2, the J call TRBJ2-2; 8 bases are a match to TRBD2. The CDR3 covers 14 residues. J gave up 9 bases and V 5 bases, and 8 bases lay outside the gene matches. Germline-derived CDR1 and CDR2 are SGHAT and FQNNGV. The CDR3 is CASSGTRIFWELFF. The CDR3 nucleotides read TGTGCCAGCAGCGGGACTAGAATCTTCTGGGAGCTGTTTTTT. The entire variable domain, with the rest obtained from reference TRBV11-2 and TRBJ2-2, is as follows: EAGVAQSPRYKIIEKRQSVAFWCNPISGHATLYWYQQILGQGPKLLIQFQNNGVVDDSQLPKDRFSAERLKGVDSTLKIQPAKLEDSAVYLCASSGTRIFWELFFGEGSRLTVL.